These 9 T cell receptor beta chains were sequenced from one sample in a study of beta chain features in type 1 diabetes. Expressed TCRB transcripts got sequenced, as all isolated RNA was reverse transcribed. TCRdb's copy holds only in-frame clones and misses some; the assay was immunoSEQ multiplex PCR. The sample contains over 500,000 clones, roughly a sixth of which appear only once. Sequencing was carried out using naive CD4+ T cells from blood. These receptors were collected from a man younger than 35 in good health.

The chain carries TRBV30 and TRBJ1-2, with a tentative D call TRBD1 (6 bases). In germline, CDR1 is GTSNPN, CDR2 SVGIG (reference sequence). CDR3 length equals 14 residues. V lost 4 bases, J lost 1 base, and 13 bases lay in between. As DNA, the CDR3 is TGTGCCTGGACCCCTACAGGGAGTAACTATGGCTACACCTTC. As protein: CAWTPTGSNYGYTF.

J is TRBJ2-7 and V is TRBV14; a possible D gene is TRBD1 (5 bases). The CDR3 sequence is 13 residues long. Between the trimmed V and J ends, which lost 4 bases and 7 bases, there was a span of 14 bases. The germline CDR1 and CDR2 sequences are SGHDN and FVKESK. This CDR3 reads CASSPGHPLEQYF. The CDR3 region has the DNA TGTGCCAGCAGCCCCGGACACCCGTTAGAGCAGTACTTC.

The CDR3 reads CASSSGGGQPQHF. The CDR3 DNA reads TGTGCCAGCAGTTCAGGGGGCGGTCAGCCCCAGCATTTT. V usage is TRBV5-4 and J usage is TRBJ1-5; 8 bases agree with TRBD1. This CDR3 region has 13 residues. The V gene's germline CDR1 is SGHNT and CDR2 YYREEE (reference sequence). The ends lost 5 bases at V and 6 bases at J; junction bases unmatched: 4.

The chain is built from TRBV19 and TRBJ1-1; D gene ambiguous. Germline V gene sequence: CDR1 LNHDA, CDR2 SQIVND (reference sequence). Trimming removed 5 bases from V and 1 base from J, with 11 bases in between. CDR3 length equals 14 residues. Here the CDR3 reads CASSPQVPNTEAFF. The CDR3, as DNA: TGTGCCAGTAGTCCCCAGGTTCCGAACACTGAAGCTTTCTTT.

This clone was seen a few times. V gene TRBV25-1 combines with J gene TRBJ2-1; tentative D call: TRBD1 (5 bases). The germline V gene has CDR1 MGHDK and CDR2 SYGVNS. The length of the CDR3 is 12 residues. The V and J ends lost 3 bases and 7 bases respectively, with 7 bases between them. The chain's CDR3 is CASSETANEQFF. DNA of the CDR3: TGTGCCAGCAGTGAGACAGCGAATGAGCAGTTCTTC.

The rearrangement links TRBV6-5 to TRBJ2-3; no definite D call. The germline V gene has CDR1 MNHEY and CDR2 SVGAGI. Trimming took off 0 bases at V and 5 bases at J, with 9 bases between the two ends. The CDR3 covers 14 residues. The CDR3 nucleotides are TGTGCCAGCAGTTACTCCTCTCCGAGAGATACGCAGTATTTT. It codes for CASSYSSPRDTQYF.

The chain is built from TRBV11-2 and TRBJ1-2; no firm D call. The CDR3 is 12 residues long. Germline CDR1 SGHAT, CDR2 FQNNGV. The V end lost 0 bases, the J end lost 9 bases, and 8 bases lay between the germline ends. CDR3 protein: CASSLDRIRYTF. In DNA, the CDR3 is TGTGCCAGCAGCTTAGATCGTATCCGCTACACCTTC.

The table lists this clone with a few counts. The rearrangement links TRBV4-2 to TRBJ1-3; D is possibly TRBD1 (5 bases). The CDR3 is 20 amino acids. V lost 4 bases and J lost 0, with 25 bases in between. Germline CDR1 and CDR2: LGHNA and YNFKEQ. CDR3 residues: CASSRQGADGAGASGNTIYF. The CDR3 nucleotides read TGTGCCAGCAGCCGCCAAGGGGCAGATGGTGCTGGGGCCTCTGGAAACACCATATATTTT.

V and J are TRBV5-4 and TRBJ2-2; 7 bases match TRBD1. CDR1 SGHNT and CDR2 YYREEE come from the germline V gene (reference sequence). Losses at the gene ends were 4 bases for V and 5 bases for J; bases not matched to a gene: 14. The CDR3 totals 17 residues. The CDR3: CASSTGGQSQGTGELFF. Written as DNA, the CDR3 is TGTGCCAGCAGCACTGGGGGACAGAGCCAGGGTACCGGGGAGCTGTTTTTT.